A single T cell receptor (beta chain) is shown here with its context. Exclusion applied to patients with autoimmune disease history or systemic immunosuppression. Samples of blood were obtained at baseline, on cycle 4 day 1, and on cycle 7 day 1. This table comes from immunoSEQ multiplex PCR, and its TCRdb copy is limited to in-frame clones, with some not included. Found here are roughly 30,000 clones, 92% of them singletons; the top ten hold roughly 9.4%. Trimming shortened V by 0 bases and J by 3 bases, and 16 bases separated the two germline ends. This CDR3 comprises 17 residues. Germline V gene data show CDR1 as LGHNA and CDR2 as YSLEER. This specimen belongs to a study of OX40 agonist ivuxolimab in advanced cancers.

J is TRBJ2-3 and V is TRBV4-3; D is possibly TRBD2 (6 bases). The material was CD4+ or CD8+ T cells sorted from blood, obtained in a trial of the OX40 agonist ivuxolimab. This TCR derives from an adult with an advanced solid tumor such as melanoma, head and neck, liver or kidney cancer. The CDR3 DNA sequence: TGCGCCAGCAGCCAAGAATTAACGGGAGTGGAGACAGATACGCAGTATTTT. It encodes CASSQELTGVETDTQYF.